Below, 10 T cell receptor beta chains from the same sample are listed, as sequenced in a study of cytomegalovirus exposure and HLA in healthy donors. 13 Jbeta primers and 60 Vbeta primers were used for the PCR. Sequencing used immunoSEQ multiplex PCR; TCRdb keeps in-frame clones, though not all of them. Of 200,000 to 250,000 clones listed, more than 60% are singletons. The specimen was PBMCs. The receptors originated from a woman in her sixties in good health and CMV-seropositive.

The CDR3 sequence is CASSFLTGTDYNEKLFF. CDR3 DNA sequence: TGTGCCAGCAGTTTCTTAACCGGGACAGACTATAATGAAAAACTGTTTTTT. The J gene is TRBJ1-4, the V gene TRBV28, with 7 bases identical to TRBD1. This CDR3 region has 17 residues. Germline V CDR1 and CDR2: MDHEN, SYDVKM. Losses at the gene ends were 3 bases for V and 4 bases for J; bases not matched to a gene: 11.

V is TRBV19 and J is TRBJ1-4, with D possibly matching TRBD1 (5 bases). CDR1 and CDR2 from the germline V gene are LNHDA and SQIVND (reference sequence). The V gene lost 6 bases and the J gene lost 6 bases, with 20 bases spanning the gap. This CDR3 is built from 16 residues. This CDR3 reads CASSPWGRQNDEKLFF. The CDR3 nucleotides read TGTGCCAGTAGCCCGTGGGGCAGGCAAAACGATGAAAAACTGTTTTTT.

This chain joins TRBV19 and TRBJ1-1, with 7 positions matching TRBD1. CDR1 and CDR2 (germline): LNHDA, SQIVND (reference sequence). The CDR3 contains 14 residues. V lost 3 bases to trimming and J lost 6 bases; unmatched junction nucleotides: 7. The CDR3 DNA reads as TGTGCCAGTAGTATTGAGGGGGCAATATCTGAAGCTTTCTTT. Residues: CASSIEGAISEAFF.

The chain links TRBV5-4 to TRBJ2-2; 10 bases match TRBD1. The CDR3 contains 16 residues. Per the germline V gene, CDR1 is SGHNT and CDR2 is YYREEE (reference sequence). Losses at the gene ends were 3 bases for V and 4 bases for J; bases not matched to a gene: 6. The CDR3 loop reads CASSSGQGEGTGELFF. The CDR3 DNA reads TGTGCCAGCAGCTCCGGACAGGGGGAAGGCACCGGGGAGCTGTTTTTT.

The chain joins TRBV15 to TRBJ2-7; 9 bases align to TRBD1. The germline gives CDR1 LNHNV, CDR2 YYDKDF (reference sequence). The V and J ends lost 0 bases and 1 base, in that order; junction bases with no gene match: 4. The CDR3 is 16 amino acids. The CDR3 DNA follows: TGTGCCACCAGCAGAGAGGGGACAGGGTGGTCCTACGAGCAGTACTTC. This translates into CATSREGTGWSYEQYF. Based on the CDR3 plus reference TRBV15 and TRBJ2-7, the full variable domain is DAMVIQNPRYQVTQFGKPVTLSCSQTLNHNVMYWYQQKSSQAPKLLFHYYDKDFNNEADTPDNFQSRRPNTSFCFLDIRSPGLGDTAMYLCATSREGTGWSYEQYFGPGTRLTVT.

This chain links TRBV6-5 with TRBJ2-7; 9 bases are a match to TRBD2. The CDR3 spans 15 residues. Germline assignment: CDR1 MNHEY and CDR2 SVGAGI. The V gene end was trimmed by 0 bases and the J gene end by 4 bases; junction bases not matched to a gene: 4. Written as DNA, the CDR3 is TGTGCCAGCAGTTACTCGGGACTAGCTTATTACGAGCAGTACTTC. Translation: CASSYSGLAYYEQYF.

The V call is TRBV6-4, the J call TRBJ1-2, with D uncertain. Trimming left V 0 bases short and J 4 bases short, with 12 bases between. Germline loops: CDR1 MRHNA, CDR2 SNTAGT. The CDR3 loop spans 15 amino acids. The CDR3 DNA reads TGTGCCAGCAGTGACTCGGGCGCAGATCTCTATGGCTACACCTTC. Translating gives CASSDSGADLYGYTF.

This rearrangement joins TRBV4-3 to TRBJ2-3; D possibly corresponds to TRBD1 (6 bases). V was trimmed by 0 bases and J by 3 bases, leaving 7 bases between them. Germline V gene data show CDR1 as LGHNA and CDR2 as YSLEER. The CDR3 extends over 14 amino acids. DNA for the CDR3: TGCGCCAGCAGCCAAGAAGGGGGAACAGATACGCAGTATTTT. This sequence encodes CASSQEGGTDTQYF.

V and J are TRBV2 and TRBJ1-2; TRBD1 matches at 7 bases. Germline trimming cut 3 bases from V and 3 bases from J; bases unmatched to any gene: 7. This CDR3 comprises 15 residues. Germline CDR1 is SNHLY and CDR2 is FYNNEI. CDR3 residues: CASSEEGGGDYGYTF. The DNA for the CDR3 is TGTGCCAGCAGTGAGGAAGGAGGGGGCGACTATGGCTACACCTTC.

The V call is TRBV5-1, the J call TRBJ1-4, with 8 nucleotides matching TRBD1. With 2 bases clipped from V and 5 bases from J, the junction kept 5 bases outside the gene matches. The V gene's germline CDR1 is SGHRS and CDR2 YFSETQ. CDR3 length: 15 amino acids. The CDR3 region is CASSLGRTGNEKLFF. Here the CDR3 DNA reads TGCGCCAGCAGCTTAGGACGGACAGGGAATGAAAAACTGTTTTTT.